The 27 T cell receptor beta chains below all came from one sample that was sequenced in a study of shared clonotypes between healthy human individuals. The method was immunoSEQ multiplex PCR; TCRdb's version includes in-frame clones alone and lacks a portion of them. The repertoire holds some 1.5 million clones, with approximately 98% as singletons. The sample consisted of naive CD4+ T cells sorted from blood. The sample's subset: CD45RA+ positively selected. The source is a man aged 30 to 39 in good health.

The chain joins TRBV7-2 to TRBJ2-1; 8 bases are a match to TRBD2. J gave up 8 bases and V 1 base, and 7 bases lay outside the gene matches. Germline CDR1 is SGHTA and CDR2 is FQGNSA. This CDR3 comprises 15 residues. CDR3 nucleotide sequence: TGTGCCAGCAGCTTAGTCCGCCTACTAGCGGATGAGCAGTTCTTC. Protein sequence: CASSLVRLLADEQFF.

V and J are TRBV2 and TRBJ2-3; 8 bases are a match to TRBD1. Germline V CDR1 and CDR2: SNHLY, FYNNEI. V gave up 6 bases and J gave up 1 base; unmatched junction bases: 6. The CDR3 has 15 amino acids. CDR3: CASRADRAGTDTQYF. As DNA, the CDR3 is TGTGCCAGCAGGGCGGACAGGGCGGGCACAGATACGCAGTATTTT.

The chain employs TRBV7-9 and TRBJ1-2; a weak D match, TRBD1 (5 bases). Trimming shortened V by 1 base and J by 4 bases, and 13 bases separated the two germline ends. The CDR3 has 15 amino acids. The germline V gene has CDR1 SEHNR and CDR2 FQNEAQ (reference sequence). CDR3 region: CASSLGDFRTYGYTF. DNA of the CDR3: TGTGCCAGCAGCTTAGGGGACTTCAGGACCTATGGCTACACCTTC.

The chain links TRBV7-2 to TRBJ2-3, with D hard to call. The V end was cut by 5 bases, the J end by 2 bases, with 11 bases between. Germline lookup yields CDR1 SGHTA and CDR2 FQGNSA. This CDR3 contains 14 residues. Here the CDR3 reads CASSRRFPTDTQYF. The CDR3 nucleotides are TGTGCCAGCAGCCGTCGGTTCCCCACAGATACGCAGTATTTT.

The chain carries TRBV10-3 and TRBJ1-1, with a possible D match to TRBD1 (6 bases). Germline-derived CDR1 and CDR2 are ENHRY and SYGVKD. Trimming took 5 bases from V and 7 from J, leaving 17 bases between them. There are 14 residues in the CDR3. CDR3 region: CAISSLGGALEAFF. For the CDR3, the DNA is TGTGCCATCAGTAGCCTAGGGGGGGCCCTTGAAGCTTTCTTT.

This chain links TRBV19 with TRBJ2-2; D might be TRBD2 (5 bases). V lost 7 bases to trimming and J lost 6 bases, with 12 bases between them. Germline lookup yields CDR1 LNHDA and CDR2 SQIVND (reference sequence). CDR3 size: 13 residues. The DNA of the CDR3 is TGTGCCAGTACCCGAGGGCGTTCCGGGGAGCTGTTTTTT. Its protein product is CASTRGRSGELFF.

The rearrangement uses TRBV29-1 and TRBJ2-5, with D possibly matching TRBD1 (6 bases). Germline V lookup: CDR1 SQVTM, CDR2 ANQGSEA. This CDR3 has 15 residues. V lost 1 base, J lost 3 bases, and 15 bases lay in between. The CDR3 reads CSVEVRGTREETQYF. In DNA form, the CDR3 reads TGCAGCGTTGAAGTAAGGGGGACAAGGGAAGAGACCCAGTACTTC. Full variable domain (rest looked up from reference TRBV29-1 and TRBJ2-5): SAVISQKPSRDICQRGTSLTIQCQVDSQVTMMFWYRQQPGQSLTLIATANQGSEATYESGFVIDKFPISRPNLTFSTLTVSNMSPEDSSIYLCSVEVRGTREETQYFGPGTRLLVL.

The genes are TRBV11-3 and TRBJ2-3, with a possible D match to TRBD1 (6 bases). Germline V gene lookup returns CDR1 SGHNT and CDR2 YENEEA. Trimming pared 5 bases from V and 8 bases from J, leaving 20 bases between. The length of the CDR3 is 15 residues. The CDR3 loop reads CASSPDFDRYSTQYF. In DNA form, the CDR3 reads TGTGCCAGCAGCCCTGACTTCGACAGGTACTCTACGCAGTATTTT.

This rearrangement joins TRBV28 to TRBJ1-5; TRBD1 is a possible D gene (6 bases). The CDR3 consists of 16 residues. Trimming stripped 5 bases from V and 4 bases from J, with 18 bases between. Per germline, CDR1 MDHEN and CDR2 SYDVKM. The CDR3 sequence: CASSPETGFGNQPQHF. The CDR3 coding sequence is TGTGCCAGCAGTCCCGAAACAGGGTTTGGTAATCAGCCCCAGCATTTT.

The genes are TRBV6-6 and TRBJ1-4; 9 nucleotides agree with TRBD1. Germline lookup yields CDR1 MNHNY and CDR2 SVGAGI (reference sequence). The CDR3 is 14 amino acids. Trimming removed 6 bases from V and 5 bases from J; junction bases left unmatched: 4. In nucleotides, the CDR3 is TGTGCCAGCAGCCATACAGGGGGCAATGAAAAACTGTTTTTT. It codes for CASSHTGGNEKLFF.

The V call is TRBV11-2, the J call TRBJ2-3; D may be TRBD2 (6 bases). The CDR3 has 16 amino acids. The V gene's germline CDR1 is SGHAT and CDR2 FQNNGV. V was shortened by 6 bases and J by 5 bases, with 21 bases between the two germline ends. The CDR3 here is CASSGSLARGGDTQYF. The CDR3, as DNA: TGTGCCAGCAGTGGATCCCTAGCGCGAGGAGGAGATACGCAGTATTTT.

Points on this clone: Germline is not matched at one junction end, which may reflect a read error. This chain's CDR3 is CASSLAVQETQYF. The CDR3 DNA sequence: TGTGCCAGCAGTTTAGCGGTCCAAGAGACCCAGTACTTC. The chain has TRBV11-2 and TRBJ2-5; maybe TRBD2 (6 bases). The V gene's germline CDR1 is SGHAT and CDR2 FQNNGV. The CDR3 is 13 residues long.

This chain links TRBV4-3 with TRBJ1-1; D remains ambiguous. CDR1 and CDR2 (germline): LGHNA, YSLEER. The CDR3 has 14 residues. Trimming shortened V by 0 bases and J by 2 bases, and 7 bases separated the two germline ends. CDR3 amino acids: CASSQDPANTEAFF. The CDR3 DNA reads TGCGCCAGCAGCCAAGATCCCGCTAACACTGAAGCTTTCTTT.

V usage is TRBV12-2 and J usage is TRBJ2-3; TRBD2 is the table's D call and was not checked against the DNA. TRBV12-2 is termed a pseudogene. The CDR3 consists of 22 residues. The CDR3 DNA sequence: TGTGCAAGTCGCTTTCAGAGTTCGTTTAGCGGGAGGCCGCCTGGACTGACAGATACGCAGTATTTT. It translates to CASRFQSSFSGRPPGLTDTQYF.

The genes are TRBV18 and TRBJ2-3, with 9 bases that match TRBD2. This CDR3 has 19 residues. The V gene's germline CDR1 is KGHSH and CDR2 LQKENI. V was pared by 2 bases and J by 0 bases, with 12 bases of the junction left unmatched. The CDR3, as DNA: TGTGCCAGCTCACCATTGCGGCTAGCGGGACCGTCAAGCACAGATACGCAGTATTTT. This gives the protein CASSPLRLAGPSSTDTQYF. The entire variable domain, with the rest obtained from reference TRBV18 and TRBJ2-3, is as follows: NAGVMQNPRHLVRRRGQEARLRCSPMKGHSHVYWYRQLPEEGLKFMVYLQKENIIDESGMPKERFSAEFPKEGPSILRIQQVVRGDSAAYFCASSPLRLAGPSSTDTQYFGPGTRLTVL.

The chain is built from TRBV15 and TRBJ2-7, with 7 bases lining up with TRBD1. Trimming took 1 base from V and 5 from J; bases not matched to a gene: 5. This CDR3 region has 14 residues. CDR1 and CDR2 (germline): LNHNV, YYDKDF (reference sequence). DNA for the CDR3: TGTGCCACCAGCAGAGGACAGGGTATTGACGAGCAGTACTTC. Protein: CATSRGQGIDEQYF.

The chain uses TRBV6-4 and TRBJ1-1, with TRBD1 identical over 7 bases. The CDR3 has 14 amino acids. V trimming: 6 bases; J trimming: 4 bases; junction bases outside the gene matches: 8. Germline values: CDR1 MRHNA, CDR2 SNTAGT. This CDR3 reads CASRQTGRATEAFF. The CDR3 nucleotides are TGTGCCAGCAGACAGACAGGGCGGGCCACTGAAGCTTTCTTT.

The chain combines TRBV18 with TRBJ1-2; 7 bases fit TRBD1. The CDR3 sequence is 13 residues long. J was trimmed by 3 bases and V by 5 bases; bases with no gene match: 3. Germline V gene data show CDR1 as KGHSH and CDR2 as LQKENI. CDR3 region: CASSYRGDYGYTF. CDR3 coding DNA: TGTGCCAGCTCATACAGGGGTGACTATGGCTACACCTTC.

The chain recombines TRBV5-1 with TRBJ2-1, with 15 bases matching TRBD2. The V gene end was trimmed by 0 bases and the J gene end by 1 base; junction bases not matched to a gene: 11. Germline V lookup: CDR1 SGHRS, CDR2 YFSETQ. The CDR3 extends over 21 amino acids. The CDR3 here is CASSLARIGLAGGPSYNEQFF. In DNA form, the CDR3 reads TGCGCCAGCAGCTTGGCTCGTATTGGACTAGCGGGAGGGCCTTCCTACAATGAGCAGTTCTTC.

The J gene is TRBJ2-2, the V gene TRBV4-1; maybe TRBD2 (6 bases). V lost 1 base and J 0 bases, leaving 9 bases between the germline ends. This CDR3 has 16 residues. The germline gives CDR1 MGHRA, CDR2 YSYEKL. The CDR3 loop is CASSQGTGANTGELFF. The CDR3 region has the DNA TGCGCCAGCAGCCAAGGGACGGGAGCGAACACCGGGGAGCTGTTTTTT.

The genes are TRBV15 and TRBJ1-1; D not resolved. This CDR3 comprises 14 residues. In germline, CDR1 is LNHNV, CDR2 YYDKDF (reference sequence). Trimming left V 1 base short and J 7 bases short, with 13 bases between. In DNA, the CDR3 is TGTGCCACCAGCAGAGTTAGTCAAACGGGTGAAGCTTTCTTT. Residues: CATSRVSQTGEAFF.

This chain connects TRBV12-5 to TRBJ2-2; possible D gene TRBD2, 5 bases. Germline CDR1 reads LGHNT; CDR2 reads FRNRAP. The CDR3 is 16 residues long. Trimming left V 2 bases short and J 0 bases short, with 10 bases between. CDR3 DNA sequence: TGTGCTAGTGGTTTGTTCGGGGTCCCGAACACCGGGGAGCTGTTTTTT. It codes for CASGLFGVPNTGELFF.

The chain couples TRBV12-5 to TRBJ1-1; no firm D call. The CDR3 length is 16 residues. V lost 0 bases, J lost 3 bases, and 14 bases lay in between. CDR1 and CDR2 (germline): LGHNT, FRNRAP. The CDR3 DNA reads as TGTGCTAGTGGTTTGGTTCTCTCTTCCGGCGACACTGAAGCTTTCTTT. Residues: CASGLVLSSGDTEAFF.

The gene calls are TRBV10-3 and TRBJ2-7; D possibly corresponds to TRBD1 (5 bases). V was shortened by 2 bases and J by 2 bases, with 13 bases between the two germline ends. Germline V gives CDR1 ENHRY, CDR2 SYGVKD. CDR3 length: 15 amino acids. DNA for the CDR3: TGTGCCATCAGTGAGGGACATGAATTTCCCTACGAGCAGTACTTC. Its protein is CAISEGHEFPYEQYF.

The chain links TRBV30 to TRBJ1-5; D is possibly TRBD1 (5 bases). Germline lookup yields CDR1 GTSNPN and CDR2 SVGIG (reference sequence). The CDR3 consists of 13 residues. V lost 2 bases and J lost 5, with 10 bases in between. The CDR3 reads CAWSYGGDQPQHF. The DNA of the CDR3 is TGTGCCTGGAGTTATGGGGGGGATCAGCCCCAGCATTTT.

V and J are TRBV29-1 and TRBJ1-1; the D is unclear. Per the germline V gene, CDR1 is SQVTM and CDR2 is ANQGSEA. Between the trimmed V and J ends, which lost 3 bases and 1 base, there was a span of 18 bases. The CDR3 has 16 amino acids. The CDR3 nucleotides read TGCAGCGTTGAGGTCAGGAATCTCTTCACGAACACTGAAGCTTTCTTT. It specifies CSVEVRNLFTNTEAFF.

This clone was recorded only once. This rearrangement joins TRBV10-1 to TRBJ2-7; 11 bases are a match to TRBD2. The V gene's germline CDR1 is WNHNN and CDR2 SYGVQD (reference sequence). The CDR3 is 16 residues long. The J segment lost 3 bases and the V segment lost 4 bases, leaving 8 bases of the junction unmatched. CDR3 loop: CASSVPPSGRSYEQYF. CDR3 in DNA: TGCGCCAGCAGTGTGCCCCCTAGCGGGAGGAGCTACGAGCAGTACTTC.